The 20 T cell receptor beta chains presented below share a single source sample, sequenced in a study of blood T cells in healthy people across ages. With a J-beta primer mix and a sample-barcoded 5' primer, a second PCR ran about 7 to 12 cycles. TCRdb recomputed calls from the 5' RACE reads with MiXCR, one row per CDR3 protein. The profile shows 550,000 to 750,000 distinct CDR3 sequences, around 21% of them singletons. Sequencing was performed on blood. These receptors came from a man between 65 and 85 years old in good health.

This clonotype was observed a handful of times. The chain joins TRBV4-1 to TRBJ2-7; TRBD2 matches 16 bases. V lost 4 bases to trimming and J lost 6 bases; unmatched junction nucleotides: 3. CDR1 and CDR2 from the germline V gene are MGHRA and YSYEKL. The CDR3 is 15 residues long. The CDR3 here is CASSPGLAGGVEQYF. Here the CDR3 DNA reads TGCGCCAGCAGCCCGGGACTAGCGGGAGGGGTCGAGCAGTACTTC.

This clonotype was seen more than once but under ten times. The CDR3 sequence is CASSLRDAGNIQYF. CDR3 coding DNA: TGTGCCAGCAGCTTGAGGGATGCTGGAAACATTCAGTACTTC. This chain uses TRBV5-8 with TRBJ2-4; no reliable D call. This CDR3 spans 14 amino acids. Between the trimmed V and J ends, which lost 1 base and 6 bases, there was a span of 11 bases. CDR1 SGHTS and CDR2 YDEGEE come from the germline V gene.

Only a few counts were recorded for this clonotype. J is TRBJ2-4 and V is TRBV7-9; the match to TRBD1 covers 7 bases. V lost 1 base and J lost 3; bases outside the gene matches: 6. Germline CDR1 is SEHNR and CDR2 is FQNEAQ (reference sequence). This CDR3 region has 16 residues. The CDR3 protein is CASSLGQGKVKNIQYF. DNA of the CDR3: TGTGCCAGCAGCTTAGGACAGGGAAAAGTCAAAAACATTCAGTACTTC.

This CDR3 is CASSALTRTSSGANVLTF. The DNA for the CDR3 is TGTGCCAGCAGCGCCCTGACTCGAACCTCGTCTGGGGCCAACGTCCTGACTTTC. The J gene is TRBJ2-6, the V gene TRBV7-3; no firm D call. Looked up from germline, CDR1 is SGHTA and CDR2 is FQGTGA. The V end lost 5 bases, the J end lost 1 base, and 18 bases lay between the germline ends. The CDR3 extends over 18 amino acids.

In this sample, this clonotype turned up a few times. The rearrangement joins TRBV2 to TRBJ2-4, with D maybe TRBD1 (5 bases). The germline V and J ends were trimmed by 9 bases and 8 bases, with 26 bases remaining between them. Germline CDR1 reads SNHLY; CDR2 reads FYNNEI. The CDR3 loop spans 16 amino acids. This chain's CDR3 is CASLMQGVRTTDIQYF. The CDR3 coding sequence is TGTGCCAGTCTCATGCAAGGTGTCCGGACAACGGACATTCAGTACTTC.

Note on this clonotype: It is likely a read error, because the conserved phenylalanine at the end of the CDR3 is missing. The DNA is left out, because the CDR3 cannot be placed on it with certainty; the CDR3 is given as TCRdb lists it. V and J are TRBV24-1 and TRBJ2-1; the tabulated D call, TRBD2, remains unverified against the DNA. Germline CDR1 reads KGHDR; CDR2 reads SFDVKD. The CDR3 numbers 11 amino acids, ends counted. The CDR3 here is CATSAPGVWFL.

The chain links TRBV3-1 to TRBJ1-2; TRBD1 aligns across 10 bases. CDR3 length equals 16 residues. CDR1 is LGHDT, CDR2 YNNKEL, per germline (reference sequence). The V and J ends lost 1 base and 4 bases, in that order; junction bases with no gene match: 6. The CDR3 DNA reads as TGTGCCAGCAGCCAAGGGGGACAGGGGAGTCTCTATGGCTACACCTTC. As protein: CASSQGGQGSLYGYTF. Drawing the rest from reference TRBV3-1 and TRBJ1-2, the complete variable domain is DTAVSQTPKYLVTQMGNDKSIKCEQNLGHDTMYWYKQDSKKFLKIMFSYNNKELIINETVPNRFSPKSPDKAHLNLHINSLELGDSAVYFCASSQGGQGSLYGYTFGSGTRLTVV.

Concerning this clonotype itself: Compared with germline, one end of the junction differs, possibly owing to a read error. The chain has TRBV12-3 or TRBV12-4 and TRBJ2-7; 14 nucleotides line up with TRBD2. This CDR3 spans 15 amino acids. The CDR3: CASRGGLAGAYVQYF. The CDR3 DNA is TGTGCCAGCAGGGGGGGACTAGCGGGAGCCTACGTGCAGTACTTC.

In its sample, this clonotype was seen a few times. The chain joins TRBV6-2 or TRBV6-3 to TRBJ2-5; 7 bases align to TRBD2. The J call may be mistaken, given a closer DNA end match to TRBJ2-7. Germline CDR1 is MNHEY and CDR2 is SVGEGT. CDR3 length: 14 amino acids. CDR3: CASARGGSNYEQYF. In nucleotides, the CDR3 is TGTGCCAGCGCTCGCGGCGGGAGTAATTACGAGCAGTACTTC.

The DNA of the CDR3 is TGCAGCGTTGAAGACCCCCGGACTAGCGGGAGTATGGATGAGCAGTTCTTC. The encoded protein is CSVEDPRTSGSMDEQFF. This chain links TRBV29-1 with TRBJ2-1; 13 bases match TRBD2. Germline-derived CDR1 and CDR2 are SQVTM and ANQGSEA. Trimming removed 0 bases from V and 8 bases from J; junction bases left unmatched: 10. CDR3 length equals 17 residues.

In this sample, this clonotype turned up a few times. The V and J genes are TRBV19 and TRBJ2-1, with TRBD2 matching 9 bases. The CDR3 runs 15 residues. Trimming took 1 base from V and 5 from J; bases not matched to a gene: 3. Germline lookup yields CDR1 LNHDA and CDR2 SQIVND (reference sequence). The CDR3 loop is CASSIVLAGHNEQFF. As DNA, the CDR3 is TGTGCCAGTAGTATAGTCCTAGCGGGGCACAATGAGCAGTTCTTC.

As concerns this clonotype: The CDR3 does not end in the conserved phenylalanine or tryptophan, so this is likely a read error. DNA of the CDR3: TGTGCCAGCAGTTCTCAATTGACAGGGAGATCGAGAACTGAAGCTTTCCTT. It yields the protein CASSSQLTGRSRTEAFL. V usage is TRBV6-6 and J usage is TRBJ1-1; 7 positions match TRBD1. Trimming removed 4 bases from V and 5 bases from J; junction bases left unmatched: 16. Germline CDR1 and CDR2: MNHNY and SVGAGI (reference sequence). This CDR3 region has 17 residues.

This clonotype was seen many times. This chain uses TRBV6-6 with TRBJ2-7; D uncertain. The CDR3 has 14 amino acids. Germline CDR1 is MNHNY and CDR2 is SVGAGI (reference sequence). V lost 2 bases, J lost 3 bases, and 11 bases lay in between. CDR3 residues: CASSYPKSLYEQYF. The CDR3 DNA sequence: TGTGCCAGCAGTTACCCAAAGTCCCTCTACGAGCAGTACTTC.

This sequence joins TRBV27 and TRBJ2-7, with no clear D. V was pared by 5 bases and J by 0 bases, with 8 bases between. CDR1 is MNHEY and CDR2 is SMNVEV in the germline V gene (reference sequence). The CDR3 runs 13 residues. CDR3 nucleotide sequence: TGTGCCAGCAGTGACGGGCTCTCCTACGAGCAGTACTTC. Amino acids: CASSDGLSYEQYF.

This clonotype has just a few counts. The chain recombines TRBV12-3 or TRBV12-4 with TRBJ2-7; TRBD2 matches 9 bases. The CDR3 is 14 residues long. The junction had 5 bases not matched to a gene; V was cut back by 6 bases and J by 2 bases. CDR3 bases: TGTGCCAGCAGGATGGGGACTAGCCCCTACGAGCAGTACTTC. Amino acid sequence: CASRMGTSPYEQYF.

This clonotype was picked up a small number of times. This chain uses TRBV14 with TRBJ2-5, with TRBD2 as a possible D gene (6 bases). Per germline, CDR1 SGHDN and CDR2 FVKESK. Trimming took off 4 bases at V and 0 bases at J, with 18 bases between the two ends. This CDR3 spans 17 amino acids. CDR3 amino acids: CASSLRRARSNQETQYF. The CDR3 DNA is TGTGCCAGCAGCCTGAGGAGGGCCAGGTCCAACCAAGAGACCCAGTACTTC.

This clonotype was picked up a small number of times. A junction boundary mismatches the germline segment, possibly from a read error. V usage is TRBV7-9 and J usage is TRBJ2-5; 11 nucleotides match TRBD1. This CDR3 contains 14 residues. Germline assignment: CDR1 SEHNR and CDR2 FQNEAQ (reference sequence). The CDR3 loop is CTSRTDRGRETQYF. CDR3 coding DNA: TGTACCAGCAGAACGGACAGGGGGCGAGAGACCCAGTACTTC.

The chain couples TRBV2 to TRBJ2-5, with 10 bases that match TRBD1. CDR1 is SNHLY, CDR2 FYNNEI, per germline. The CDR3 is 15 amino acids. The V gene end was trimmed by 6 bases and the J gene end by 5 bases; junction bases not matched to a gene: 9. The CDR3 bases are TGTGCCAGCAGACGTTCCGGGACAGGGGCTGAGACCCAGTACTTC. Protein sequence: CASRRSGTGAETQYF.

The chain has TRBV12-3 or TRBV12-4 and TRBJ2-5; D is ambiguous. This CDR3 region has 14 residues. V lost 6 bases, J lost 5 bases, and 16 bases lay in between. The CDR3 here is CASSSQGYWETQYF. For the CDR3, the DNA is TGTGCCAGCAGCTCTCAAGGGTATTGGGAGACCCAGTACTTC.

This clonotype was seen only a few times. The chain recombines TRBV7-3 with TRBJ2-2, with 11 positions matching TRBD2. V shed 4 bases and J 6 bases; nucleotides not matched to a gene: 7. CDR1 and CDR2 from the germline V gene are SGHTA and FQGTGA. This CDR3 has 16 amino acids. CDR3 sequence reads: CASSSGLAEAPGELFF. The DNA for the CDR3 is TGTGCCAGCAGCTCGGGACTAGCGGAGGCCCCCGGGGAGCTGTTTTTT. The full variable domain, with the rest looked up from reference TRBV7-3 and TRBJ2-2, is GAGVSQTPSNKVTEKGKYVELRCDPISGHTALYWYRQSLGQGPEFLIYFQGTGAADDSGLPNDRFFAVRPEGSVSTLKIQRTERGDSAVYLCASSSGLAEAPGELFFGEGSRLTVL.